The TCR beta chain described here comes from a study of shared clonotypes between healthy human individuals. As for the study in general: The donor pool was made up of a couple of women and three men aged 18 to 49.

Only Caucasian adults living in Nashville, Tennessee served as donors. Comment on this clone: Its antigen is currently unknown.

Study-wide findings and caveats: Clonotypes which were not shared had lower generation probabilities than clonotypes that all four donors shared.

Per germline, CDR1 SQVTM and CDR2 ANQGSEA. Trimming removed 3 bases from V and 1 base from J; junction bases left unmatched: 7. The CDR3 runs 15 residues. Data came from immunoSEQ multiplex PCR; TCRdb stores just in-frame clones and leaves some out. The repertoire holds roughly 300,000 clones, with more than 60% as singletons. This chain joins TRBV29-1 and TRBJ2-3; TRBD1 aligns across 7 bases. This TCR derives from a man aged 25-40 years in good health. The specimen was memory CD4+ T cells sorted from blood. Subset indicated: CD45RA-negative fraction. The CDR3 region has the DNA TGCAGCGTTGACTGGGGCGACAGGGGCACAGATACGCAGTATTTT. This sequence encodes CSVDWGDRGTDTQYF.